The T cell receptor beta chain under discussion was sequenced for a study of cytomegalovirus exposure and HLA in healthy donors (TCRdb year 2017). For context, the study as a whole: According to an earlier analysis of 587 of the donors, 150 million to 200 million T cells yielded roughly 100 million unique TCR beta sequences and approximately 280 Gb of sequence data. The number of donors typed differed by locus, with roughly 629-640 for A, B, C, DRB1 and DQB1, more than 500 for DQA1, nearly 610 for DPA1, and over 400 for DPB1. Genome-wide SNP genotypes for about 55% of the 666 donors were used in a later genetic analysis, which treated that subset as a discovery cohort. On average, about 200,000 unique TCR beta nucleotide sequences were sequenced per donor among roughly 430 genotyped donors of the cohort, with about 19% of those sequences being non-productive. All discovery cohort repertoires had been generated on a single sequencing platform. The study was designed to test whether signatures of past pathogen exposure could be identified by cataloging public T cell receptors. To study patterns of TCR occurrence, a later analysis re-analyzed previously published TCR beta repertoires from several hundred donors and added high-resolution HLA genotyping. The later analysis used no new phenotypic data to find candidate immune exposures, relying instead on TCR beta sequences and their occurrence across donors. In an earlier analysis of roughly 580 of the donors, high-throughput TCR beta sequencing was used to judge whether each TCR beta V gene segment behaved as functional or pseudogenic. To predict cytomegalovirus infection status, the study combined high-throughput TCR immunosequencing, statistical association of individual TCRs with disease status, and machine learning. Donor age, sex, ethnicity and CMV serostatus were compiled alongside the repertoire data. Both class I and class II loci were covered by HLA typing, at four-digit resolution. The genetic ancestry cluster associated with self-reported Caucasian donors included 80% to 90% of the roughly 360 genotyped donors. An early release covering roughly 600 HLA-typed donors comprised 250 to 350 gigabases of sequencing data and 65 million to 100 million unique TCR sequences. Besides the first cohort of around 670 subjects, a separate validation cohort made up of 120 different subjects was used. The study used immunosequencing to profile the T cell repertoires of hundreds of subjects and linked those repertoires to cytomegalovirus serostatus. Several DR-DQ haplotypes were treated as single units for association and clustering because of strong linkage in the cohort. Overall results and qualifications from the work: A group of highly shared sequence variants was considered likely to be a technical artifact of the sequencing pipeline. Linkage disequilibrium might explain the correlated functional status among segregating V segments, but an unknown experimental factor could not be ruled out. Presence/absence analyses assumed roughly uniform sequencing depth across donors, an assumption that may not hold. When HLA alleles, especially DR and DQ, strongly co-occurred, TCR associations were difficult to assign to individual alleles. The study listed 170 or so TCR beta chains as associated with cytomegalovirus. Immune exposure information for the cohort was limited to CMV serostatus. Compared with the roughly 700-donor mean, donors in an Asian-associated ancestry cluster had fewer N-insertions in productive TCRs, according to a later genetic analysis. An earlier analysis of roughly 570 of the donors showed that most TCR beta V segments appeared in productive rearrangements either about 87% or about 30% of the time, which broadly matched IMGT annotations. In both the original and validation cohorts, the classifier was reported to diagnose cytomegalovirus status with high specificity and sensitivity. It was suggested by the authors that the approach could potentially be generalized to other disease states and immunological phenotypes. The cohort was sequenced for TCR beta chains only, and without alpha or paired-chain data the features that could be detected were limited. A further reported finding was that TCR beta sequences accurately predicted the HLA-A and HLA-B alleles for most subjects in the first cohort. In a later analysis, several top co-occurrence clusters were reported to appear linked to parvovirus B19, influenza, CMV and Epstein-Barr virus. At a false discovery rate of 0.05, a later analysis linked 15,000 to 20,000 TCR beta sequences to specific HLA alleles. In a later genetic analysis, a missense DCLRE1C variant was associated with V-gene and J-gene trimming of TCR beta chains, and the association was replicated in an independent cohort. Because HLA typing was unavailable for some donors at each locus, only the typed subset was used in association tests. A later analysis found that TCR association rates varied across HLA loci, with DRB1 alleles showing the most associated TCRs and HLA-C alleles the fewest. Because counts were too low, some 16 rarely observed V segments, including chromosome 9 orphons, were excluded from the earlier analysis of several hundred of the donors. In a later analysis, most CMV-associated TCR beta chains were found to appear HLA-restricted, with HLA associations seemingly driven largely by CMV exposure. A few of the identified cytomegalovirus-associated TCR beta chains were confirmed in vitro to be specific for cytomegalovirus antigens. While some public TCRs were present in many individuals, most TCR sequences turned up only very rarely across donors. Compared with equally common non-associated chains, HLA-associated TCR beta chains in a later analysis were more clonally expanded and had lower generation probabilities.

The cohort was made up of about 610 healthy bone marrow donors. At the time of sampling, all cohort members were nominally healthy, though unrecorded immune exposures were likely present. CMV serostatus was recorded as positive for just under 300 and negative for 352 of the 666 cohort members, whereas no CMV serostatus was recorded for the donor in question. A peripheral blood sample was collected from each donor, and TCR beta sequencing was performed on peripheral blood mononuclear cells. Genomic DNA extraction from the blood cell samples was performed with the Qiagen DNeasy Blood Extraction Kit. This clone was found a few times. The target of this receptor is not known. The sample holds no much larger clone one base away, and base qualities are not on file. The method was the immunoSEQ multiplex PCR assay. For the multiplex PCR, a mixture combining 60 forward primers for TCR Vbeta segments and 13 reverse primers for TCR Jbeta segments was used. The CDR3 region of rearranged TCR beta genes was amplified from genomic DNA by a multiplex PCR assay. The Illumina HiSeq System was used to sequence the amplified TCR beta libraries as 87-base-pair reads. In the original analysis: A later analysis counted some 74 million unique TCR beta chains across the roughly 700 repertoires, and 9.5 million to 11 million of these chains were shared by at least two donors. Raw reads were error-corrected and collapsed into unique sequences with a nearest-neighbor algorithm that merged closely related sequences to remove PCR and sequencing errors. V, D and J gene segments were assigned by aligning CDR3 sequences to IMGT reference sequences. For a sequence to be retained, a match of at least six nucleotides to both a V gene segment and a J gene segment was required. Rearrangements were called productive when the CDR3 lacked stop codons and stayed in frame with V and J; all others were non-productive. CDR3 was defined according to IMGT convention as the region running from the second conserved V-encoded cysteine to the conserved J-encoded phenylalanine. In an earlier analysis of roughly 580 of the donors, sequences lacking an unambiguous match to a single V gene segment were excluded. In an earlier analysis of 450 to 750 of the donors, a V segment was called functional when productive rearrangements were above 56.7%, and segregating when the standard deviation between donors exceeded 5%. A statistical classification framework was built to diagnose cytomegalovirus status from the catalog of TCR beta chain sequences. In a later analysis, V and J genes were assigned by comparing TCR nucleotide sequences against IMGT/GENE-DB human TR gene sequences. In a later analysis, CDR3 sequences and most-parsimonious VDJ recombination scenarios were assigned using the TCRdist pipeline. A later analysis defined each TCR beta chain by its CDR3 amino acid sequence plus V-gene family, and excluded reads lacking a unique V-gene family. As a way to deal with suspected cross-contamination and a sequencing artifact, a later analysis dropped hundreds of nucleotide sequences that were highly shared and had low generation probability. In a later analysis, a clonal expansion index was calculated for each public chain from normalized within-repertoire ranks of inferred template counts. In a later analysis, generation probabilities were computed with a VDJ recombination model fitted to out-of-frame rearrangements, and the resulting probabilities were checked against IGoR. A later analysis scored TCR-TCR, TCR-HLA and TCR-CMV co-occurrence with hypergeometric tests, applying a repertoire-size bias correction to TCR pairs. To estimate false discovery rates, a later analysis permuted the HLA or CMV assignments 20 times. In a later analysis, co-occurring TCRs were grouped using DBSCAN, and TCRdist sequence similarity was added for clustering within HLA-allele-positive subsets. For co-occurrence clustering, repertoires with fewer than 30,000 or more than 120,000 public chains were excluded, along with four to six repertoires with anomalous nucleotide sharing. Imported from immuneACCESS, the table was reduced by TCRdb to in-frame sequences with V and J called. These copies leave out some clones; in studies compared against another copy, an unresolved V gene accounts for under half, and the cause of the remainder is not known. V and J calls and clone size follow that table, whereas D and trimming were derived from the DNA. Recorded for this sample are approximately 91,000 clones; approximately 80% of them occurred a single time. 10% to 13% of the sample belongs to the ten largest clones.

The clonotype was recovered from a human donor in good health. The specimen sequenced was PBMCs.

At the DNA level, the sequence is TGTGCCTCCCAGGGCAGGGCCTACGAGCAGTACTTC. The resulting protein is CASQGRAYEQYF. The rearranged chain carries TRBV2 and TRBJ2-7; the D region possibly corresponds to TRBD1 (5 bases align). Its CDR3 holds 12 amino acids, cysteine through phenylalanine. Only the CDR3 DNA is retained, 36 bases long and in frame from the first base. The junction carries 13 bases between V and J, which are trimmed by 11 bases and 2 bases respectively. According to the germline V gene, CDR1 reads SNHLY and CDR2 reads FYNNEI.